The sequence of this T cell receptor beta chain was determined in a study of beta chain features in type 1 diabetes. Study findings and constraints: Significant though moderate, a shortening of TCRB CDR3s appeared in all four CD4+ subsets of Type 1 diabetes patients.

V lost 2 bases and J lost 4; bases outside the gene matches: 6. Germline CDR1 is MNHNS and CDR2 is SASEGT. This CDR3 contains 15 residues. Via CD45RO/CCR7/CD25/CD127/CD95/CD27, cells of the CD4+ naive, central memory, regulatory and stem cell-like memory subsets were sorted. The investigators reverse transcribed all of the isolated RNA, so they sequenced expressed TCRB transcripts. Generated by immunoSEQ multiplex PCR, the TCRdb table keeps only in-frame clones and is missing some. The repertoire consists of 200,000 to 250,000 clones, with roughly 13% occurring once and the leading ten covering roughly 0.019%. A remark on this clone: Antigen unknown.

The chain employs TRBV6-1 and TRBJ2-7, with 9 nucleotides matching TRBD2. The sample was naive CD4+ T cells from blood. The sequence came from a man aged 25-45 years with type 1 diabetes. CDR3 nucleotide sequence: TGTGCCAGCAGTGAAAGCCTAGCGGGATGGTACGAGCAGTACTTC. It specifies CASSESLAGWYEQYF.